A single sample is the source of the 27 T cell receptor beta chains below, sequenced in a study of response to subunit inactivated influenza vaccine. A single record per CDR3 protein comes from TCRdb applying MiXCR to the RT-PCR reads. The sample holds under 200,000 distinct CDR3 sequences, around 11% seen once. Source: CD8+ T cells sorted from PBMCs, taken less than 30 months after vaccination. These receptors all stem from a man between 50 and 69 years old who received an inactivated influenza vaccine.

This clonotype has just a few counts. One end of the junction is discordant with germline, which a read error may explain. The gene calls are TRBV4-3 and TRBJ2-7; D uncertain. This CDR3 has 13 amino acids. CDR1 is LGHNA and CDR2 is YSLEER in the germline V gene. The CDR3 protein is CASSQAWDYEQYF. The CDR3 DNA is TGCGCCAGCAGTCAAGCATGGGACTACGAGCAGTACTTC.

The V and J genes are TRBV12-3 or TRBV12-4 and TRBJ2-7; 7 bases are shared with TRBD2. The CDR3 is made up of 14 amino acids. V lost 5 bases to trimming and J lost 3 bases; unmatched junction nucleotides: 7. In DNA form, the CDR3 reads TGTGCCAGCAGTAAGTCTAGCGGATACTACGAGCAGTACTTC. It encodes CASSKSSGYYEQYF.

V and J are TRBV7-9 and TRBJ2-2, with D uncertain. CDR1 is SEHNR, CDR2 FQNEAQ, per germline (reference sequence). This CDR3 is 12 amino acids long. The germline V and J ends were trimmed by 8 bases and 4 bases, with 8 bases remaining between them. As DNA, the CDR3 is TGTGCCAGCGTTTTGGGCACCGGGGAGCTGTTTTTT. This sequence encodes CASVLGTGELFF.

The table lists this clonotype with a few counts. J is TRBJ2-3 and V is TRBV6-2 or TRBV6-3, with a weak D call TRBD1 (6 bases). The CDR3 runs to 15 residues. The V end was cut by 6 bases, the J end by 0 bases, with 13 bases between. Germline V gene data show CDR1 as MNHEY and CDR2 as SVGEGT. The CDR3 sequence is CASSWTASSTDTQYF. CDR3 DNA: TGTGCCAGCAGCTGGACAGCCTCTAGCACAGATACGCAGTATTTT.

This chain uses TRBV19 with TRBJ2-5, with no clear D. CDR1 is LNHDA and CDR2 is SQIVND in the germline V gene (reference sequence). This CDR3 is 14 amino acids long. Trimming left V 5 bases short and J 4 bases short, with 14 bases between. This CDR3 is CASSWVSSGETQYF. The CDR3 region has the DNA TGTGCCAGTAGTTGGGTTTCTTCGGGAGAGACCCAGTACTTC.

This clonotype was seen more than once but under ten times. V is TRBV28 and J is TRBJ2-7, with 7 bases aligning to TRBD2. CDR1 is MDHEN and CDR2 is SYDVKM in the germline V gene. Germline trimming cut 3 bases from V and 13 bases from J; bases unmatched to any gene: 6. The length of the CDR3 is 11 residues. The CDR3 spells CASSFMGLPYF. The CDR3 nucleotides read TGTGCCAGCAGTTTTATGGGACTACCCTACTTC.

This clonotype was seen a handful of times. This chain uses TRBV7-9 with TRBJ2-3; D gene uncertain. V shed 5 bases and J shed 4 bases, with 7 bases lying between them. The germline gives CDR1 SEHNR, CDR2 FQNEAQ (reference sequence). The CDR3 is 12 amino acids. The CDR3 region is CASSQVSDTQYF. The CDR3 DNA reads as TGTGCCAGCAGCCAGGTCTCAGATACGCAGTATTTT.

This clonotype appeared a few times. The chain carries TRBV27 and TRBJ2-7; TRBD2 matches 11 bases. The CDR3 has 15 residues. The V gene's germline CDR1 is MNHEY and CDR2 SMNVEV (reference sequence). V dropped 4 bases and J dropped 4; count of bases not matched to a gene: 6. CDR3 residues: CASSSGTSGGYEQYF. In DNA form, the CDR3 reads TGTGCCAGCAGTTCCGGGACTAGCGGAGGTTACGAGCAGTACTTC.

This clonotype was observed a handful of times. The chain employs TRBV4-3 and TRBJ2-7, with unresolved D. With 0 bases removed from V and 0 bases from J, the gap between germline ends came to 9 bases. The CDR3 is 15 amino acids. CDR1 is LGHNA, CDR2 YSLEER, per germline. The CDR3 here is CASSQELRSSYEQYF. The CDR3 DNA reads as TGCGCCAGCAGCCAAGAACTCCGAAGCTCCTACGAGCAGTACTTC.

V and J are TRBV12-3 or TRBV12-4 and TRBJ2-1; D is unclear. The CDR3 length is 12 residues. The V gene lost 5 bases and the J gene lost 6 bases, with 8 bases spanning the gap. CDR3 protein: CASSLFPNEQFF. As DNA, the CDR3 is TGTGCCAGCAGTCTTTTTCCCAATGAGCAGTTCTTC.

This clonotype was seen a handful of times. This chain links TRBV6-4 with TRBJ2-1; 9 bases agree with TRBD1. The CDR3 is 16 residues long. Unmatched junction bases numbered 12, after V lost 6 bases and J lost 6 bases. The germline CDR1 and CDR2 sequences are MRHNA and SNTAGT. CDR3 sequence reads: CASSDSGQGPSNEQFF. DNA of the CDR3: TGTGCCAGCAGCGACAGCGGACAGGGGCCTTCCAATGAGCAGTTCTTC.

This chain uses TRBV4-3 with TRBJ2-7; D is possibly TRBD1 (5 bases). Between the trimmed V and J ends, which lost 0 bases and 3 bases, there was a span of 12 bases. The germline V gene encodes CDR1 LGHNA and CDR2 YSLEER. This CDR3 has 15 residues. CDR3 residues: CASSQDRGANYEQYF. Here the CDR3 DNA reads TGCGCCAGCAGCCAAGATCGTGGGGCGAACTACGAGCAGTACTTC.

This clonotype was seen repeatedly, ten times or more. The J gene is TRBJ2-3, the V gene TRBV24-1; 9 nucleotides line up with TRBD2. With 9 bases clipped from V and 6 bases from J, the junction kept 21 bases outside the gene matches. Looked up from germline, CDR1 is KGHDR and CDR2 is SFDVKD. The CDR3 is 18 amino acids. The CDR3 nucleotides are TGTGCCACCCAGGGACAGTCGATAAGCGGGGGGCCTCGGGATACGCAGTATTTT. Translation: CATQGQSISGGPRDTQYF.

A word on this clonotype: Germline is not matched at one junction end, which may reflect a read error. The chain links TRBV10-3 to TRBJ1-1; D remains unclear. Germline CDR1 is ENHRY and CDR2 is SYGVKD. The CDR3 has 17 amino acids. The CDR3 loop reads CAISEEIVGHTNTEAFF. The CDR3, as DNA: TGTGCAATCAGTGAGGAGATAGTAGGCCATACGAACACTGAAGCTTTCTTT.

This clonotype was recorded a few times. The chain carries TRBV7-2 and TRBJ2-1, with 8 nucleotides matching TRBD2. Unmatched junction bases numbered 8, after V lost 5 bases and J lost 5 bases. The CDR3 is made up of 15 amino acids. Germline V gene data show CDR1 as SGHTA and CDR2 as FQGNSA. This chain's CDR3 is CASSPGGGPNNEQFF. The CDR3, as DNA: TGTGCCAGCAGCCCCGGGGGGGGGCCGAACAATGAGCAGTTCTTC. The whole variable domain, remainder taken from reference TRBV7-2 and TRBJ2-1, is GAGVSQSPSNKVTEKGKDVELRCDPISGHTALYWYRQSLGQGLEFLIYFQGNSAPDKSGLPSDRFSAERTGGSVSTLTIQRTQQEDSAVYLCASSPGGGPNNEQFFGPGTRLTVL.

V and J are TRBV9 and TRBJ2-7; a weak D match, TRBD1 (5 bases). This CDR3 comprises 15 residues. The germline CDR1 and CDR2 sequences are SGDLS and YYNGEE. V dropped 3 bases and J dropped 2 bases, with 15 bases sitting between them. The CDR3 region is CASSAGPTVTYEQYF. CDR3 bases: TGTGCCAGCAGCGCCGGACCGACAGTGACCTACGAGCAGTACTTC.

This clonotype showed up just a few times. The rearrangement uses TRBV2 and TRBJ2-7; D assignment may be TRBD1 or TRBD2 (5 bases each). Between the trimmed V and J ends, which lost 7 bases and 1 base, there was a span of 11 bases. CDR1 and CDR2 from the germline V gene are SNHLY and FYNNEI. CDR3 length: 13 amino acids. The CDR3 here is CASMTGPSYEQYF. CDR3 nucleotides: TGTGCCAGCATGACGGGACCTTCCTACGAGCAGTACTTC.

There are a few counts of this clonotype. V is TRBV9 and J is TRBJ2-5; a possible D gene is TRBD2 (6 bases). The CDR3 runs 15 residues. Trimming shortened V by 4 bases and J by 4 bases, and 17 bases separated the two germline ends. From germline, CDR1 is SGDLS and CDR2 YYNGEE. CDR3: CASSPPVHGGETQYF. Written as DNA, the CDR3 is TGTGCCAGCAGCCCACCTGTCCACGGGGGAGAGACCCAGTACTTC.

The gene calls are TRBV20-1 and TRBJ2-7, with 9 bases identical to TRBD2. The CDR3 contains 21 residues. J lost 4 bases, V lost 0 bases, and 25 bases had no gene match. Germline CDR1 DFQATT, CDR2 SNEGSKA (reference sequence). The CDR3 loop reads CSARDSSRTSARLGLSYEQYF. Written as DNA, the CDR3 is TGCAGTGCTAGAGATTCGAGTAGGACTAGCGCACGCCTCGGCCTCTCTTACGAGCAGTACTTC.

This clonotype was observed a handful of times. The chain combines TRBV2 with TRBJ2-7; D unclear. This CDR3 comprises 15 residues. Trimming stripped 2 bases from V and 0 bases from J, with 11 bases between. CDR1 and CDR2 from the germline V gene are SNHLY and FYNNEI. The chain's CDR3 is CASSEQVRPSYEQYF. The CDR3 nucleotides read TGTGCCAGCAGTGAACAGGTACGACCCTCCTACGAGCAGTACTTC.

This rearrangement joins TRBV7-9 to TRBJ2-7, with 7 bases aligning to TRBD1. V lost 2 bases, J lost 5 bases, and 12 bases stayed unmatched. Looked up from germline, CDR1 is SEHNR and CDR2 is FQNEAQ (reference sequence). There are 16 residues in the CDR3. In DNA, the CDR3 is TGTGCCAGCAGCTTAAGGCGACAGGGCGGAATGGACGAGCAGTACTTC. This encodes CASSLRRQGGMDEQYF.

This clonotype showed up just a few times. CDR3 DNA: TGCGCCAGCAGCTTGTCTCCTAGGGGTAGCAATGAGCAGTTCTTC. Translating it yields CASSLSPRGSNEQFF. The gene calls are TRBV5-1 and TRBJ2-1; a possible D gene is TRBD1 (5 bases). This CDR3 is 15 amino acids long. Trimming cost V 1 base and J 6 bases, with 14 bases left between them. CDR1 is SGHRS and CDR2 is YFSETQ in the germline V gene.

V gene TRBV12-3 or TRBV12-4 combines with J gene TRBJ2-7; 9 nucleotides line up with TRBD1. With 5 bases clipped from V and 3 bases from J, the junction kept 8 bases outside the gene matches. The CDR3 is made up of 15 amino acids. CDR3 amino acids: CASSGPGTGLYEQYF. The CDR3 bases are TGTGCCAGCAGTGGCCCCGGGACAGGGCTCTACGAGCAGTACTTC.

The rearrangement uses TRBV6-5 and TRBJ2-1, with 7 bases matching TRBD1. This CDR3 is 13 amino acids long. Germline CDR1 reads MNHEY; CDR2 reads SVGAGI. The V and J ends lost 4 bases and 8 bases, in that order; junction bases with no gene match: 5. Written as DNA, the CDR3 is TGTGCCAGCAGTTCGGAAGGGGGCGATGAGCAGTTCTTC. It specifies CASSSEGGDEQFF.

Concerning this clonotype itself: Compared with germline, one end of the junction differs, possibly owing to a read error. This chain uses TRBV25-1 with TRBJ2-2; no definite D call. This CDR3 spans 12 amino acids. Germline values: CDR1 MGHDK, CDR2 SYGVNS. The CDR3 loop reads CASGDWSGELFF. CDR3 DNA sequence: TGTGCCAGCGGTGACTGGTCCGGGGAGCTGTTTTTT.

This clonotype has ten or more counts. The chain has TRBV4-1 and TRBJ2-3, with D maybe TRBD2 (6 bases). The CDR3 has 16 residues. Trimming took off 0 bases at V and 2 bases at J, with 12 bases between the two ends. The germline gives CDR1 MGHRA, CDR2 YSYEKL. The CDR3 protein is CASSQDRGEVTDTQYF. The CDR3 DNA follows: TGCGCCAGCAGCCAAGATCGCGGGGAAGTCACAGATACGCAGTATTTT.

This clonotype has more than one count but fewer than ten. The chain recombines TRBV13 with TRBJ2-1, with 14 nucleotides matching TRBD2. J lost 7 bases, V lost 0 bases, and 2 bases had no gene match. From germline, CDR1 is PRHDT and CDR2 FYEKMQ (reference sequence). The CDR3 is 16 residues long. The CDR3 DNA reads TGTGCCAGCAGCTTAGGGGGACTAGCGGGAGAAAATGAGCAGTTCTTC. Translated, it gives CASSLGGLAGENEQFF. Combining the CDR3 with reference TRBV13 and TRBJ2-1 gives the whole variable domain AAGVIQSPRHLIKEKRETATLKCYPIPRHDTVYWYQQGPGQDPQFLISFYEKMQSDKGSIPDRFSAQQFSDYHSELNMSSLELGDSALYFCASSLGGLAGENEQFFGPGTRLTVL.